This entry is about one T cell receptor beta chain. Its target is not known. Sequence at one end of the junction differs from germline and may be a read error. The data belong to a study of post-analysis software for immune sequencing data. Points from the study as a whole: Patients used a handful of TRBV segments, including TRBV5-6, TRBV5-1 and TRBV20-1, more often than controls.

TCR beta cDNA libraries included unique molecular identifiers. One entry per CDR3 protein results from TCRdb running MiXCR on the PCR reads. Altogether roughly 800,000 distinct CDR3 sequences are present, around 53% being singletons, with the ten largest covering about 4.5%. Germline values: CDR1 SGDLS, CDR2 YYNGEE. This CDR3 comprises 14 residues. The sequenced sample consisted of blood. The chain carries TRBV9 and TRBJ1-4; D remains ambiguous. The clonotype was recovered from a girl between 5 and 17 years old with multiple sclerosis. CDR3 DNA: TGTGCCAGCAGCTCGGCGCCTACTAATGAAAAACCGTTTTTT. Its protein product is CASSSAPTNEKPFF.